This TCR beta chain is from a study of T cells expressing NK-cell markers (dated by TCRdb to the early 2020s). For the wider study: Under ten donors provided sorted CD3+CD56+NKG2C+, CD3+CD56+NKG2C- and CD3+CD56-NKG2C+ T-cell subsets, whose TCR beta-chain repertoires were profiled. Seven of the eight sequenced donors were HCMV-seropositive and one was HCMV-seronegative. All eight donors whose samples were sequenced were randomly selected healthy volunteers, three of them men and five women. Illumina HiSeq 2000/2500, MiSeq or NextSeq was used to sequence libraries as 2 x 150 bp reads. Overall study results and their limits: It remained unclear whether the expanded NKG2C-expressing T cell clones were specific for HCMV antigens. For roughly 6 donors, the dominant CD3+CD56+NKG2C+ clonotypes were among the top 10 CD8+ clonotypes and accounted for roughly 1.0-8% of CD8+ T cells. Those dominant clonotypes were again the most abundant among CD3+CD56-NKG2C+ cells in a handful of donors, at about 25-60.1%.

Worth noting for this clonotype: Its specific antigen is unknown.

Sequenced using an Illumina HiSeq 2000. 5'RACE template switching, by which a universal primer site and unique molecular identifiers were added, was used to make TCR beta cDNA libraries. cDNA synthesis was primed from the TCR beta constant segment, followed by two successive PCR amplification steps. Per the source publication's procedure: MIGEC handled demultiplexing of the reads and grouping by UMI, while MiTCR was used to assemble and quantify clonotypes. To remove erroneous sequences, TCR cDNA sequences were retained only when supported by two or more reads. The tcR package was used for downstream repertoire analysis, and clonotypes were matched across fractions by CDR3 nucleotide sequence plus V segment. VDJmatch was used to annotate antigen specificity against VDJdb, with one amino acid substitution allowed in CDR3. Reads reprocessed by TCRdb are summarized as one entry per CDR3 protein sequence, and DNA is absent. These V and J calls are TCRdb output, not the study's own analysis. The table of this sample itemizes 300,000 to 450,000 distinct CDR3 sequences. The top ten clones comprise roughly 5.2% of the sample.

The CDR3, from cysteine to phenylalanine, totals 16 residues. No DNA accompanies this entry. CDR1 MDHEN and CDR2 SYDVKM are derived from the germline V gene. A commercial ELISA kit detecting HCMV-specific IgG in serum was used to determine HCMV serostatus. Peripheral blood mononuclear cells were isolated from blood by Ficoll density gradient centrifugation. The TCR was taken from a man between 18 and 69 years old in good health. The sample consisted of blood T cells: a sorted CD56 or NKG2C T cell subset, CD4+ or CD8+ T cells, or bulk PBMC T cells (not recorded which). Recombination joined TRBV28 with TRBJ2-7; TCRdb names TRBD1, which stays unverified in the absence of DNA. This receptor has the CDR3 CASSFLGQVAIYEQYF. The entire variable domain, with the stretches around the CDR3 drawn from the reference TRBV28 and TRBJ2-7 proteins, is DVKVTQSSRYLVKRTGEKVFLECVQDMDHENMFWYRQDPGLGLRLIYFSYDVKMKEKGDIPEGYSVSREKKERFSLILESASTNQTSMYLCASSFLGQVAIYEQYFGPGTRLTVT.